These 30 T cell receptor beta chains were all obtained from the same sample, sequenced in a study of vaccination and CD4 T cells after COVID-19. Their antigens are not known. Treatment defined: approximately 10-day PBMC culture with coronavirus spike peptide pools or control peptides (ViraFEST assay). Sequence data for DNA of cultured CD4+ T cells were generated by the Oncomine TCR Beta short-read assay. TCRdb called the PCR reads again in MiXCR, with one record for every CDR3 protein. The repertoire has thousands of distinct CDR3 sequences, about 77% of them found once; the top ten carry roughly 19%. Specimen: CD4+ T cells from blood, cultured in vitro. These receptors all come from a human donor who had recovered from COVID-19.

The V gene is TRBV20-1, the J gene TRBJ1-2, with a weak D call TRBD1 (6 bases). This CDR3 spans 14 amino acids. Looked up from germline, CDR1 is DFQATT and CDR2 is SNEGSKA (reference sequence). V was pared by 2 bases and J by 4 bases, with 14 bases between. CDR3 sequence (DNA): TGCAGTGCTAGACTTGCCAGGGGATTCTATGGCTACACCTTC. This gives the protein CSARLARGFYGYTF.

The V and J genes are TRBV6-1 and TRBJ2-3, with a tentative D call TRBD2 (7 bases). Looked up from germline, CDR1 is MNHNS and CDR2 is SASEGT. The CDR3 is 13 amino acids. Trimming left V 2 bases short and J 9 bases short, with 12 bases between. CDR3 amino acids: CASSEIRGGTQYF. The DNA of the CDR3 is TGTGCCAGCAGTGAAATAAGGGGGGGGACGCAGTATTTT.

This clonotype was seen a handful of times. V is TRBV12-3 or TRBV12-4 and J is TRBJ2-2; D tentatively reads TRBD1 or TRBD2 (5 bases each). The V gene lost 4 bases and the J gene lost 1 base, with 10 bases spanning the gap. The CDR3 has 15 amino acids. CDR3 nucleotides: TGTGCCAGCAGTTCCGGGACGGAGAACACCGGGGAGCTGTTTTTT. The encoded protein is CASSSGTENTGELFF.

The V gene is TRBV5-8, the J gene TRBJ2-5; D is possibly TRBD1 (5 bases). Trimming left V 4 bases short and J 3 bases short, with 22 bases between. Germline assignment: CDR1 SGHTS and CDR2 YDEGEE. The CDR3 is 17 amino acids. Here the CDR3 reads CASSPRYLGRWEETQYF. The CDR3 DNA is TGTGCCAGCAGCCCAAGATACTTGGGGCGTTGGGAAGAGACCCAGTACTTC.

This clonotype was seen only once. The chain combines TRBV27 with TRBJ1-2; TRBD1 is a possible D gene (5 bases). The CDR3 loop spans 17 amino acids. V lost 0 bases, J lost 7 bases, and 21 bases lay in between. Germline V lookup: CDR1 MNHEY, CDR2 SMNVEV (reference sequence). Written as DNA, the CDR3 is TGTGCCAGCAGTTTATCGGGGGGGGTTGATGCAATAGTTGGCTACACCTTC. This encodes CASSLSGGVDAIVGYTF.

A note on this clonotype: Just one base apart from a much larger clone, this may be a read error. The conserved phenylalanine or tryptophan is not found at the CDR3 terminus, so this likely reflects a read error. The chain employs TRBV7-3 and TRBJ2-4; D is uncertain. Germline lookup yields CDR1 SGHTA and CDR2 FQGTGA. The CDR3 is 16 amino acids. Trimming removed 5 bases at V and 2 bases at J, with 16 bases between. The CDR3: CASSGRSGLTKNIQYY. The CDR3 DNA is TGTGCCAGCAGCGGCCGGTCGGGTCTAACCAAAAACATTCAGTACTAC.

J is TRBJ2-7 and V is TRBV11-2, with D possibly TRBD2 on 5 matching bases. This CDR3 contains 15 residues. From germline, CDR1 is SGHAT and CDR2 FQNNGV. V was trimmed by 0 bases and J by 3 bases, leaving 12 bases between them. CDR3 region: CASSLEKTNLYEQYF. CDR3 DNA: TGTGCCAGCAGCTTAGAGAAGACTAACCTCTACGAGCAGTACTTC.

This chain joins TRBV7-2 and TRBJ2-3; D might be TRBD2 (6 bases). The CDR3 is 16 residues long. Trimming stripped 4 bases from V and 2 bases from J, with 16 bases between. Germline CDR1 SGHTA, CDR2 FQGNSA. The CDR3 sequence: CASSSGGSGITDTQYF. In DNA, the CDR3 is TGTGCCAGCAGCTCTGGGGGGAGCGGAATCACAGATACGCAGTATTTT.

The CDR3 is CASSSGTGYSPLHF. The CDR3 DNA reads as TGTGCCAGCAGCTCGGGGACAGGGTATTCACCCCTCCACTTT. The chain carries TRBV7-9 and TRBJ1-6; 9 bases agree with TRBD1. The junction had 3 bases not matched to a gene; V was cut back by 4 bases and J by 8 bases. Per germline, CDR1 SEHNR and CDR2 FQNEAQ (reference sequence). This CDR3 spans 14 amino acids.

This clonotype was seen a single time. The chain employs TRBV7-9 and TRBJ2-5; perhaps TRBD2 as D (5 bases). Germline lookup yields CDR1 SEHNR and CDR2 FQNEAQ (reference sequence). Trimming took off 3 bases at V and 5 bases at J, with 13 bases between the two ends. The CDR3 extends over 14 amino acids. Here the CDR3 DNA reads TGTGCCAGCAGCTTTGAGGGAGCTGGCGAGACCCAGTACTTC. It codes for CASSFEGAGETQYF.

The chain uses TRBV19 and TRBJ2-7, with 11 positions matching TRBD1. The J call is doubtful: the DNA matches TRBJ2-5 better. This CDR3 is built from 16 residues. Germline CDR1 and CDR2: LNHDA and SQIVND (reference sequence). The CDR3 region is CASSIRRTGGVETQYF. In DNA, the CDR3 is TGTGCCAGTAGTATACGCCGGACAGGGGGCGTCGAGACCCAGTACTTC.

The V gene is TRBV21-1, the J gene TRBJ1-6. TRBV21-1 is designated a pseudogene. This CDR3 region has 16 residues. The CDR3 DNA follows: TGTGCCAGCAGCAAAGGGGTCGGAACATATAATTCACCCCTCCACTTT. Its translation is CASSKGVGTYNSPLHF.

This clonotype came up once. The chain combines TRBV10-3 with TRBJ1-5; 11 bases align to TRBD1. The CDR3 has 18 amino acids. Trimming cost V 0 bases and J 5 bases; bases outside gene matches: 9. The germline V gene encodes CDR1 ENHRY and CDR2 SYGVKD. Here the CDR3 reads CAISESGQGALRDQPQHF. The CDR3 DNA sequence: TGTGCCATCAGTGAGTCCGGACAGGGGGCATTGAGGGATCAGCCCCAGCATTTT.

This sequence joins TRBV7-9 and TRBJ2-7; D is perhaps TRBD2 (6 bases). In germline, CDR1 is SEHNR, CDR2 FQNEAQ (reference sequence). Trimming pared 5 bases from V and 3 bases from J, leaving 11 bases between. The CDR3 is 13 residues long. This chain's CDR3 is CASSPGDGYEQYF. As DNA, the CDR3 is TGTGCCAGCAGCCCGGGGGACGGCTACGAGCAGTACTTC.

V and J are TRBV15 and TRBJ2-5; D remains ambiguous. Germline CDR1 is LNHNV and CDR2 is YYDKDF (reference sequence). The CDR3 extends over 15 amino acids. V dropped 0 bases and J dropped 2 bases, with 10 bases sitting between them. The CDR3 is CATSRDGVLQETQYF. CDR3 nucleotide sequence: TGTGCCACCAGCAGAGACGGCGTCCTACAAGAGACCCAGTACTTC.

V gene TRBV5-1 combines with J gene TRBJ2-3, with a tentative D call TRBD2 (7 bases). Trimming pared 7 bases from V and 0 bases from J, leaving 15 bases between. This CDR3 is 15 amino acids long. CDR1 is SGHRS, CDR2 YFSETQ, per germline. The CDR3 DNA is TGCGCCAGCTTTTGGGGGGGCCAGAGCACAGATACGCAGTATTTT. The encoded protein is CASFWGGQSTDTQYF. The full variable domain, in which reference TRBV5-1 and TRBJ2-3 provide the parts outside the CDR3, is KAGVTQTPRYLIKTRGQQVTLSCSPISGHRSVSWYQQTPGQGLQFLFEYFSETQRNKGNFPGRFSGRQFSNSRSEMNVSTLELGDSALYLCASFWGGQSTDTQYFGPGTRLTVL.

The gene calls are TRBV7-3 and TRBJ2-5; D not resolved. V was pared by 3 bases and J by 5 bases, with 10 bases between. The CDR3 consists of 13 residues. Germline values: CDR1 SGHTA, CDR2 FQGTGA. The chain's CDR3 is CASSLGIGETQYF. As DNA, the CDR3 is TGTGCCAGCAGCTTGGGTATAGGGGAGACCCAGTACTTC.

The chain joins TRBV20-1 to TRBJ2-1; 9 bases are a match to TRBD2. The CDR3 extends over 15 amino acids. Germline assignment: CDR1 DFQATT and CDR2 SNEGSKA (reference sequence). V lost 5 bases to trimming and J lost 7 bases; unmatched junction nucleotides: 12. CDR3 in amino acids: CSAQVSLAGRNEQFF. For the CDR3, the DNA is TGCAGTGCTCAGGTATCCCTAGCGGGAAGGAATGAGCAGTTCTTC.

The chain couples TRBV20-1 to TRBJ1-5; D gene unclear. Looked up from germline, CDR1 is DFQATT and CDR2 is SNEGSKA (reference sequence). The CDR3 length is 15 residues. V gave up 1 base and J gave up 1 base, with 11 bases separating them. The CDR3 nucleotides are TGCAGTGCTAGAGCGCCCGGAGCGAGCAATCAGCCCCAGCATTTT. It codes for CSARAPGASNQPQHF.

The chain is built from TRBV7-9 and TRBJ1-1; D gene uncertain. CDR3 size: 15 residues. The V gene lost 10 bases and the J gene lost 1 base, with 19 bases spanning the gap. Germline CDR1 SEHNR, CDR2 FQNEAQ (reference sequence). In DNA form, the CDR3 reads TGTGCCACCGAGGGCAGGACGAACCCGAACACTGAAGCTTTCTTT. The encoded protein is CATEGRTNPNTEAFF.

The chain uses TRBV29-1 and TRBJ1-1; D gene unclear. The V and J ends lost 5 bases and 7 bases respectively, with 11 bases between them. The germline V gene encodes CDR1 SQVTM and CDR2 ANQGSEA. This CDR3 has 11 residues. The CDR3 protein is CSVFGSGEAFF. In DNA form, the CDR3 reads TGCAGCGTTTTTGGGAGTGGTGAAGCTTTCTTT.

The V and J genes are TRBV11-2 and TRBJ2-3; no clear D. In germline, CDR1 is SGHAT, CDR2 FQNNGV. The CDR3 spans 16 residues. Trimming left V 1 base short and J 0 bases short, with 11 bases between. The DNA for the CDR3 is TGTGCCAGCAGCTTAGTAGGTGGGGTTAGCACAGATACGCAGTATTTT. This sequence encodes CASSLVGGVSTDTQYF.

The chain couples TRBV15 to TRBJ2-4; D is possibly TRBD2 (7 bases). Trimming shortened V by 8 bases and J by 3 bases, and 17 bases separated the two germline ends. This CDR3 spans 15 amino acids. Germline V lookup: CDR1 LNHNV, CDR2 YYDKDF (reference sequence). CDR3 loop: CATSGEGEVKNIQYF. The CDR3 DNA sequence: TGTGCCACCTCAGGGGAGGGGGAGGTCAAAAACATTCAGTACTTC.

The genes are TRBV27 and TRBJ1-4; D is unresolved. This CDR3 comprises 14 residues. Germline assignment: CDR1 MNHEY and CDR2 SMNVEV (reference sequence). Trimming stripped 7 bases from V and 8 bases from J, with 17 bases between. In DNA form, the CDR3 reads TGTGCCAGCAAGTCTCTTGGCCGTGCCGAAAAACTGTTTTTT. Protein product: CASKSLGRAEKLFF. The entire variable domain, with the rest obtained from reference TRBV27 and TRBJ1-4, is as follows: EAQVTQNPRYLITVTGKKLTVTCSQNMNHEYMSWYRQDPGLGLRQIYYSMNVEVTDKGDVPEGYKVSRKEKRNFPLILESPSPNQTSLYFCASKSLGRAEKLFFGSGTQLSVL.

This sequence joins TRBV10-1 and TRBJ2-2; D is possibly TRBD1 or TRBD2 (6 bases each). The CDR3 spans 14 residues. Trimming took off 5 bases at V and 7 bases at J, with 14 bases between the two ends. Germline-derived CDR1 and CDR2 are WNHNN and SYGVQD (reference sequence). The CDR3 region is CASSFRQEGGELFF. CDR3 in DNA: TGCGCCAGCAGTTTTCGACAGGAGGGCGGGGAGCTGTTTTTT.

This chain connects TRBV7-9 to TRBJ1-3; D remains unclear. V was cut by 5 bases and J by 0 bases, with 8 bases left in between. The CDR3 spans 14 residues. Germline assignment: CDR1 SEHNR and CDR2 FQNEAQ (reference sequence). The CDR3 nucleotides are TGTGCCAGCAGCGGTTACAACTCTGGAAACACCATATATTTT. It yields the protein CASSGYNSGNTIYF.

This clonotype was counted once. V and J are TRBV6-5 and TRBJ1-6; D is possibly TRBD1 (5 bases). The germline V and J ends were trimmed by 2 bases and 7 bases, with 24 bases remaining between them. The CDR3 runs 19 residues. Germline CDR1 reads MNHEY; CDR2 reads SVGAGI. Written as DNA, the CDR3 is TGTGCCAGCAGTTACCGTTTCAGGGCGAATCCATTGGGGAATTCACCCCTCCACTTT. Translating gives CASSYRFRANPLGNSPLHF.

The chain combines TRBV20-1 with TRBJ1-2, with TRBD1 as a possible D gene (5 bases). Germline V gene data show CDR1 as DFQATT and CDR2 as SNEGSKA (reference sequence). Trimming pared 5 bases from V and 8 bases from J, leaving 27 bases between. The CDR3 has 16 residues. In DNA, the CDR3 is TGCAGTGCTCCCAAAGGGGAGGGGAGAGCATGGGTCGGCTACACCTTC. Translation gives CSAPKGEGRAWVGYTF.

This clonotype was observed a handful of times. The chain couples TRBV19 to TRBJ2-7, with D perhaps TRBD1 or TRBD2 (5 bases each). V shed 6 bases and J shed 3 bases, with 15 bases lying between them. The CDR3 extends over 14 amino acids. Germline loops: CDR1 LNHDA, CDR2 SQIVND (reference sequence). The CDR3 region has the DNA TGTGCCAGTAGCATGTCCGGGACGGTCTACGAGCAGTACTTC. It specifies CASSMSGTVYEQYF.

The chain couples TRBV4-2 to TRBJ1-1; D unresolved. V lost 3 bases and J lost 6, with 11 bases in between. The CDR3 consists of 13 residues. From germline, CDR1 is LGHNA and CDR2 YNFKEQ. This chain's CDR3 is CASSQVQSPEAFF. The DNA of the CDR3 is TGTGCCAGCAGCCAGGTACAGAGCCCTGAAGCTTTCTTT.